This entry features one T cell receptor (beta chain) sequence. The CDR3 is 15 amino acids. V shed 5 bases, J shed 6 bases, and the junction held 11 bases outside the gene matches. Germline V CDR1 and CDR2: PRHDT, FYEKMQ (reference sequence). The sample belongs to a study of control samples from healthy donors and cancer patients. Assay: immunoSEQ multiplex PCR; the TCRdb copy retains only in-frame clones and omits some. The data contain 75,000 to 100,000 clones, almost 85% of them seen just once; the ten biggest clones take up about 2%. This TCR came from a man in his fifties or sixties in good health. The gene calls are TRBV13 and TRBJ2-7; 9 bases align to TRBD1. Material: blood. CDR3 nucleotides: TGTGCCAGCAGCCAACCGGGACAGGGAGTCGGCGAGCAGTACTTC. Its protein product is CASSQPGQGVGEQYF. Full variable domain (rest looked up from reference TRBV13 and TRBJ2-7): AAGVIQSPRHLIKEKRETATLKCYPIPRHDTVYWYQQGPGQDPQFLISFYEKMQSDKGSIPDRFSAQQFSDYHSELNMSSLELGDSALYFCASSQPGQGVGEQYFGPGTRLTVT.